Here is one TCR beta chain with its context. The antigen remains unidentified. Sampled while nominally healthy, donors likely had unrecorded immune exposures. This PCR relied on a set of 60 Vbeta primers and 13 Jbeta primers. Repertoires were generated with immunoSEQ multiplex PCR, while TCRdb's copy carries only in-frame clones and drops some. The sample yields some 80,000 clones, approximately 60% seen once. This sample is part of a study of cytomegalovirus exposure and HLA in healthy donors. Study background: An early release of data contained 75 million to 100 million unique TCRs, which came from HLA-typed donors. Study-wide points: In terms of immune exposure information, only CMV serostatus was available. The majority of CMV-associated TCR beta chains were reported as apparently HLA-restricted in a later analysis.

The source material was PBMCs. This clonotype was obtained from a male donor in good health and CMV-seropositive.

The CDR3 bases are TGTGCCAGCTCACCCGAGAACTCCTACGAGCAGTACTTC. Protein sequence: CASSPENSYEQYF. The gene calls are TRBV18 and TRBJ2-7, with D unresolved. The V end was cut by 3 bases, the J end by 0 bases, with 6 bases between. Germline CDR1 is KGHSH and CDR2 is LQKENI. There are 13 residues in the CDR3. The full variable domain, its missing parts supplied by reference TRBV18 and TRBJ2-7, is NAGVMQNPRHLVRRRGQEARLRCSPMKGHSHVYWYRQLPEEGLKFMVYLQKENIIDESGMPKERFSAEFPKEGPSILRIQQVVRGDSAAYFCASSPENSYEQYFGPGTRLTVT.